This T cell receptor beta chain was recorded in a study of Ad26.COV2.S vaccination and SARS-CoV-2 variants. Germline V CDR1 and CDR2: SGHRS, YFSETQ. V lost 4 bases and J 4 bases, leaving 13 bases between the germline ends. The CDR3 loop spans 14 amino acids. Study outcomes and limitations: People who got the vaccine or the placebo had similar non-spike TCR breadth.

As regards this clone: What it recognizes is unknown.

As to treatment: 19 received Ad26.COV2.S at low or high dose, single or two shots; 5 received placebo; per-sample allocation not given. Collection of the samples took place on day 63 after the first injection of vaccine or placebo. The protocol was immunoSEQ multiplex PCR, while the TCRdb copy is restricted to in-frame clones and leaves out a portion. Of around 450,000 clones in the sample, roughly 90% are singletons; the top ten hold less than 4.5%. V and J are TRBV5-1 and TRBJ2-3; TRBD1 might be the D (5 bases). The material was peripheral blood, obtained in a trial of Ad26.COV2.S vaccine versus placebo. This receptor was obtained from a person aged 18 to 59 who received the Ad26.COV2.S COVID-19 vaccine or a placebo. CDR3 bases: TGCGCCAGCAGCCTTAGACAGCCCGCAGATACGCAGTATTTT. This gives the protein CASSLRQPADTQYF. Supplemented by reference TRBV5-1 and TRBJ2-3, the full variable domain reads KAGVTQTPRYLIKTRGQQVTLSCSPISGHRSVSWYQQTPGQGLQFLFEYFSETQRNKGNFPGRFSGRQFSNSRSEMNVSTLELGDSALYLCASSLRQPADTQYFGPGTRLTVL.